The present TCR beta chain was sequenced within a study of post-analysis software for immune sequencing data. Background on the study: Courses of disease covered relapsing-remitting, secondary progressive and progressive-relapsing multiple sclerosis. Study results and caveats: With F measure, samples from one preparation batch clustered together strongly. Roughly five TRBV segments appeared more often in patients than in controls, and TRBV5-6, TRBV5-1 and TRBV20-1 were among these.

V was cut by 4 bases and J by 3 bases, with 19 bases left in between. Germline V gene data show CDR1 as SGDLS and CDR2 as YYNGEE. The length of the CDR3 is 16 residues. Every TCR beta cDNA library bore unique molecular identifiers. With roughly 0.9 to 11 million T cells as the source, 540,000 or so cDNA molecules resulted. MiXCR, run by TCRdb on the PCR reads, gives a single entry per CDR3 protein. The sample includes about 200,000 distinct CDR3 sequences, around 30% of them seen just once. As for this clonotype: As yet, its antigen is unknown.

The chain recombines TRBV9 with TRBJ1-1; D remains unclear. Sequencing input: blood. This TCR was sampled from a girl between 2 and 17 years old with multiple sclerosis. The DNA of the CDR3 is TGTGCCAGCAGCCTTGAGATGGGAACCCGAGACACTGAAGCTTTCTTT. It translates to CASSLEMGTRDTEAFF.